This TCR beta chain appears in the sequencing data of a study of graft-versus-host responses after intestinal transplantation. At the level of the study: All recipients were given anti-thymocyte globulin induction, and tacrolimus and steroids were then administered for about three years.

This CDR3 has 13 amino acids. V dropped 2 bases and J dropped 10 bases, with 9 bases sitting between them. Germline loops: CDR1 MNHEY, CDR2 SVGAGI. About this clone itself: Its cognate antigen is unknown.

Findings and limits, study-wide: Recipient marrow harbored GvH clones, some of which surfaced first in ileum or blood. Allografts from individuals with graft-donor T cell macrochimerism displayed high graft-versus-host to host-versus-graft clonal ratios.

TCRdb keeps only in-frame clones here, not all; method: immunoSEQ multiplex PCR. This table holds about 130,000 clones, around nine tenths found once. Source: unstimulated CD4+ T cells sorted from spleen or lymph node cells, taken before intestinal transplant. The J gene is TRBJ1-6, the V gene TRBV6-5; no clear D gene. This sequence was found in a human donor who received an intestinal transplant. The CDR3 DNA sequence: TGTGCCAGCAGTTACCTCCCCGGGTCACCCCTCCACTTT. It yields the protein CASSYLPGSPLHF.